The next 24 T cell receptor beta chains were all read from a single sample in a study of cytomegalovirus exposure and HLA in healthy donors. The PCR employed 60 Vbeta primers together with 13 Jbeta primers. Measured with immunoSEQ multiplex PCR; TCRdb has only the in-frame clones, and not every one. Found here are about 96,000 clones; the top ten clones hold 3.4%. Specimen: PBMCs. These receptors came from a woman aged 25 to 39 in good health and CMV-seronegative.

The CDR3 nucleotides read TGTGCCAGCAGGGCCGTGACAGCTAACTATGGCTACACCTTC. It codes for CASRAVTANYGYTF. This sequence joins TRBV6-5 and TRBJ1-2; D might be TRBD1 (5 bases). The germline V gene has CDR1 MNHEY and CDR2 SVGAGI. This CDR3 has 14 residues. The ends were cut back, 6 bases at V and 0 bases at J, with 11 bases in the middle.

The V gene is TRBV9, the J gene TRBJ1-4, with D possibly being TRBD1 (5 bases). This CDR3 spans 15 amino acids. The germline CDR1 and CDR2 sequences are SGDLS and YYNGEE. V was cut by 1 base and J by 8 bases, with 15 bases left in between. The CDR3 region has the DNA TGTGCCAGCAGCGTACGGGACTCGGGGGTGGAAAAACTGTTTTTT. Its protein product is CASSVRDSGVEKLFF.

The gene calls are TRBV5-8 and TRBJ2-1; 7 bases map to TRBD2. The CDR3 has 15 amino acids. After removal of 0 bases from V and 6 bases from J, the junction contained 6 bases not matched to a gene. CDR1 SGHTS and CDR2 YDEGEE come from the germline V gene. In DNA, the CDR3 is TGTGCCAGCAGCTTGGGCGCGGGGGTCTTCAATGAGCAGTTCTTC. Its translation is CASSLGAGVFNEQFF.

The V and J genes are TRBV5-1 and TRBJ2-5; 11 bases fit TRBD2. V was pared by 2 bases and J by 4 bases, with 7 bases of the junction left unmatched. In germline, CDR1 is SGHRS, CDR2 YFSETQ. The length of the CDR3 is 16 residues. For the CDR3, the DNA is TGCGCCAGCAGCTTAACTAGCGGGGGCTCGGGAGAGACCCAGTACTTC. Translating gives CASSLTSGGSGETQYF.

The rearrangement uses TRBV5-1 and TRBJ2-1; TRBD2 aligns across 7 bases. Germline CDR1 is SGHRS and CDR2 is YFSETQ. This CDR3 spans 16 amino acids. V shed 0 bases, J shed 4 bases, and the junction held 7 bases outside the gene matches. The CDR3 sequence is CASSLAGTTSYNEQFF. The CDR3 DNA is TGCGCCAGCAGCTTGGCGGGGACTACCAGTTACAATGAGCAGTTCTTC.

The rearrangement links TRBV10-1 to TRBJ2-7; 9 bases fit TRBD1. Trimming took 3 bases from V and 3 from J; bases not matched to a gene: 6. Germline values: CDR1 WNHNN, CDR2 SYGVQD (reference sequence). The CDR3 is 15 amino acids. In nucleotides, the CDR3 is TGCGCCAGCAGTGACGCTGGGACAGGGTTCTACGAGCAGTACTTC. It yields the protein CASSDAGTGFYEQYF.

This chain joins TRBV6-5 and TRBJ1-1; 9 bases map to TRBD1. This CDR3 contains 14 residues. Trimming removed 2 bases from V and 5 bases from J; junction bases left unmatched: 3. Germline CDR1 and CDR2: MNHEY and SVGAGI. The DNA of the CDR3 is TGTGCCAGCAGTTACGGACAGGGGAGTACTGAAGCTTTCTTT. Protein sequence: CASSYGQGSTEAFF.

The chain combines TRBV9 with TRBJ1-1; tentative D call: TRBD1 (5 bases). V lost 0 bases to trimming and J lost 5 bases, with 8 bases between them. This CDR3 is 13 amino acids long. Germline CDR1 and CDR2: SGDLS and YYNGEE. This chain's CDR3 is CASSVAGRTEAFF. DNA for the CDR3: TGTGCCAGCAGCGTAGCAGGGCGAACTGAAGCTTTCTTT. Complete variable domain (other parts from reference TRBV9 and TRBJ1-1): DSGVTQTPKHLITATGQRVTLRCSPRSGDLSVYWYQQSLDQGLQFLIQYYNGEERAKGNILERFSAQQFPDLHSELNLSSLELGDSALYFCASSVAGRTEAFFGQGTRLTVV.

The CDR3 DNA reads TGTGCCAGCAGCTTTGGGACTAGCGGGGGCACAGATACGCAGTATTTT. This codes for CASSFGTSGGTDTQYF. V and J are TRBV7-3 and TRBJ2-3; the match to TRBD2 covers 13 bases. The J segment lost 1 base and the V segment lost 3 bases, leaving 1 base of the junction unmatched. The CDR3 extends over 16 amino acids. Germline V gives CDR1 SGHTA, CDR2 FQGTGA.

The rearrangement links TRBV7-6 to TRBJ1-2; D may be TRBD1 (6 bases). V lost 5 bases and J lost 4, with 17 bases in between. The CDR3 spans 15 residues. Germline CDR1 reads SGHVS; CDR2 reads FNYEAQ. CDR3 sequence: CASSPQEGGSYGYTF. CDR3 nucleotide sequence: TGTGCCAGCAGCCCCCAAGAAGGGGGTTCCTATGGCTACACCTTC.

The rearrangement joins TRBV11-1 to TRBJ2-7, with a possible D match to TRBD1 (6 bases). This CDR3 has 13 residues. V was pared by 4 bases and J by 9 bases, with 16 bases between. Germline CDR1 reads SGHAT; CDR2 reads FQDESV (reference sequence). CDR3 nucleotide sequence: TGTGCCAGCAGCTCCGTCACAGGGTATCGGCAGTACTTC. Translating it yields CASSSVTGYRQYF.

The chain recombines TRBV6-6 with TRBJ2-7; maybe TRBD2 (5 bases). This CDR3 region has 13 residues. The germline CDR1 and CDR2 sequences are MNHNY and SVGAGI (reference sequence). Trimming removed 8 bases from V and 2 bases from J, with 13 bases in between. The CDR3 loop is CASLAQQAYEQYF. The CDR3 DNA reads TGTGCCAGCCTAGCCCAGCAAGCCTACGAGCAGTACTTC.

The gene calls are TRBV27 and TRBJ2-7; 9 bases are a match to TRBD1. Germline CDR1 reads MNHEY; CDR2 reads SMNVEV (reference sequence). After removal of 1 base from V and 0 bases from J, the junction contained 7 bases not matched to a gene. This CDR3 region has 17 residues. In DNA, the CDR3 is TGTGCCAGCAGTTTATTCGTCGGGACAGGGACCTCCTACGAGCAGTACTTC. This translates into CASSLFVGTGTSYEQYF.

The genes are TRBV4-1 and TRBJ2-5, with TRBD2 identical over 10 bases. The DNA matches TRBJ2-7 better at its end, which makes the J call doubtful. This CDR3 contains 15 residues. The germline V gene has CDR1 MGHRA and CDR2 YSYEKL. CDR3 region: CASSQGSSGGYEQYF. The CDR3 nucleotides are TGCGCCAGCAGCCAAGGGTCTAGCGGGGGCTACGAGCAGTACTTC.

The chain couples TRBV7-8 to TRBJ2-3; TRBD2 matches 8 bases. V was pared by 3 bases and J by 0 bases, with 2 bases of the junction left unmatched. The CDR3 runs 15 residues. CDR1 and CDR2 (germline): SGHVS, FQNEAQ. This CDR3 is CASSLRGASTDTQYF. CDR3 nucleotide sequence: TGTGCCAGCAGCTTGCGGGGGGCCAGCACAGATACGCAGTATTTT.

The chain joins TRBV30 to TRBJ1-1, with unresolved D. This CDR3 comprises 13 residues. Looked up from germline, CDR1 is GTSNPN and CDR2 is SVGIG (reference sequence). Trimming stripped 0 bases from V and 1 base from J, with 6 bases between. The CDR3 protein is CAWSVQWNTEAFF. The CDR3 region has the DNA TGTGCCTGGAGTGTTCAGTGGAACACTGAAGCTTTCTTT.

The rearrangement links TRBV29-1 to TRBJ2-7; no reliable D call. V was shortened by 4 bases and J by 3 bases, with 7 bases between the two germline ends. Germline values: CDR1 SQVTM, CDR2 ANQGSEA. The CDR3 loop spans 11 amino acids. CDR3 protein: CSVGVFYEQYF. CDR3 in DNA: TGCAGCGTTGGTGTCTTCTACGAGCAGTACTTC.

The V call is TRBV7-8, the J call TRBJ2-1, with 14 nucleotides matching TRBD2. CDR3 length equals 17 residues. CDR1 and CDR2 from the germline V gene are SGHVS and FQNEAQ. V lost 3 bases, J lost 6 bases, and 7 bases stayed unmatched. The chain's CDR3 is CASSLSGTSGGLNEQFF. CDR3 coding DNA: TGTGCCAGCAGCTTGTCCGGGACTAGCGGGGGACTCAATGAGCAGTTCTTC.

The chain uses TRBV19 and TRBJ1-1; D is ambiguous. The V and J ends lost 3 bases and 0 bases respectively, with 8 bases between them. CDR1 and CDR2 (germline): LNHDA, SQIVND (reference sequence). The CDR3 length is 14 residues. CDR3 protein: CASSITAMNTEAFF. CDR3 in DNA: TGTGCCAGTAGTATCACAGCTATGAACACTGAAGCTTTCTTT. The entire variable domain, with the rest obtained from reference TRBV19 and TRBJ1-1, is as follows: DGGITQSPKYLFRKEGQNVTLSCEQNLNHDAMYWYRQDPGQGLRLIYYSQIVNDFQKGDIAEGYSVSREKKESFPLTVTSAQKNPTAFYLCASSITAMNTEAFFGQGTRLTVV.

J is TRBJ2-1 and V is TRBV7-2; D might be TRBD1 (5 bases). The CDR3 has 15 residues. CDR1 is SGHTA, CDR2 FQGNSA, per germline. The V end lost 0 bases, the J end lost 0 bases, and 6 bases lay between the germline ends. CDR3 nucleotides: TGTGCCAGCAGCTTAGCAGGGGTCTCCTACAATGAGCAGTTCTTC. Amino acids: CASSLAGVSYNEQFF.

CDR3 region: CASSPYVGFGLADSYEQYF. In DNA form, the CDR3 reads TGTGCCAGCAGTCCTTACGTCGGATTTGGACTAGCGGATTCCTACGAGCAGTACTTC. V is TRBV27 and J is TRBJ2-7; 10 positions agree with TRBD2. From germline, CDR1 is MNHEY and CDR2 SMNVEV (reference sequence). With 5 bases clipped from V and 1 base from J, the junction kept 17 bases outside the gene matches. The CDR3 totals 19 residues.

Here the CDR3 DNA reads TGTGCCAGCAGTTTAACTCCCCTTTCTAATGAAAAACTGTTTTTT. Translation gives CASSLTPLSNEKLFF. The chain joins TRBV27 to TRBJ1-4; D not certain. The germline CDR1 and CDR2 sequences are MNHEY and SMNVEV (reference sequence). V lost 2 bases, J lost 3 bases, and 10 bases lay in between. CDR3 length equals 15 residues.

V usage is TRBV4-1 and J usage is TRBJ1-1; 7 bases agree with TRBD1. Germline V CDR1 and CDR2: MGHRA, YSYEKL. The length of the CDR3 is 15 residues. With V trimmed by 1 base and J by 1 base, 3 bases remained unmatched. The CDR3 DNA follows: TGCGCCAGCAGCCAAGTGTCAGGGGGGAACACTGAAGCTTTCTTT. Amino acids: CASSQVSGGNTEAFF.

J is TRBJ2-2 and V is TRBV5-1; tentative D call: TRBD2 (6 bases). From germline, CDR1 is SGHRS and CDR2 YFSETQ. The CDR3 is made up of 15 amino acids. V was trimmed by 6 bases and J by 3 bases, leaving 15 bases between them. The CDR3: CASTLWGDDTGELFF. In nucleotides, the CDR3 is TGCGCCAGCACCCTCTGGGGGGATGACACCGGGGAGCTGTTTTTT.